This T cell receptor beta chain stems from a study of tumor and adjacent non-tumor tissue in lung cancer. Study-wide context: There were fewer than 15 adenocarcinoma, a couple of squamous cell carcinoma and 1 small cell lung cancer cases. Some 4.1 million productive TCRbeta reads were obtained per sample on average. Findings of the study overall: Tumor repertoires had a smaller top 100 clone share than normal lung.

This sample's RNA came from whole unsorted tissue. Notes on this clonotype: The antigen is not known. An end of the junction does not agree with germline; a read error may underlie this.

TCRbeta libraries were built with three rounds of nested PCR, modified from ARM-PCR. TCRdb used MiXCR to reprocess the multiplex PCR reads, holding one entry per CDR3 protein. The sample holds over 110,000 distinct CDR3 sequences, around 65% seen once. Sequencing used lung tumor tissue. This clonotype was sampled from a man in his 60s with small cell lung cancer.

DNA of the CDR3: TGTTCCTGGACTTTTGGGACTAGCGTATACAATGAGCAGTCCTTC. Protein product: CSWTFGTSVYNEQSF. This chain joins TRBV30 and TRBJ2-1; 10 bases fit TRBD2. Germline lookup yields CDR1 GTSNPN and CDR2 SVGIG (reference sequence). The CDR3 runs to 15 residues. Variable domain in full (rest from reference TRBV30 and TRBJ2-1): SQTIHQWPATLVQPVGSPLSLECTVEGTSNPNLYWYRQAAGRGLQLLFYSVGIGQISSEVPQNLSASRPQDRQFILSSKKLLLSDSGFYLCSWTFGTSVYNEQSFGPGTRLTVL.